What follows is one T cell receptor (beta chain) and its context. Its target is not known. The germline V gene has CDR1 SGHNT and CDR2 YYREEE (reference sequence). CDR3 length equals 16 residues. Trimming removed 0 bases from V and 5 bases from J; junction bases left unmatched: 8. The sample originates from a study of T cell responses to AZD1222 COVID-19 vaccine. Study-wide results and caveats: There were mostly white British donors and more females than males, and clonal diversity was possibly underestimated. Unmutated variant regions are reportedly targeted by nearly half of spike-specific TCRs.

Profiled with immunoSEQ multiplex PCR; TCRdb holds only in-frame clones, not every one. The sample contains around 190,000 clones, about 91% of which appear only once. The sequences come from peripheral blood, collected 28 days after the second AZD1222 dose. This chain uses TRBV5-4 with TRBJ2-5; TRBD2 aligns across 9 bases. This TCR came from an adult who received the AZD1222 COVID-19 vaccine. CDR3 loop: CASSLGLAGSRETQYF. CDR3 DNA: TGTGCCAGCAGCTTGGGGCTAGCGGGGAGTCGGGAGACCCAGTACTTC.